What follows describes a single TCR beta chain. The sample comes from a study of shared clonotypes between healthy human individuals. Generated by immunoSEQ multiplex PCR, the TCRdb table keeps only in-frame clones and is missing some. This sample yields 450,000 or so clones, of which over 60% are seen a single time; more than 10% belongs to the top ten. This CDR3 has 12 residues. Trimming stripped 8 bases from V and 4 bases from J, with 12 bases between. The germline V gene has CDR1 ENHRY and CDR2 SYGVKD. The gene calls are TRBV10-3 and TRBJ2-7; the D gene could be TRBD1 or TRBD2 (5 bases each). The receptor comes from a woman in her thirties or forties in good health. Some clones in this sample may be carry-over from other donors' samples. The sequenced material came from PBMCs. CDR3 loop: CAISQEGYEQYF. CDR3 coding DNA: TGTGCCATCTCCCAAGAGGGGTACGAGCAGTACTTC.